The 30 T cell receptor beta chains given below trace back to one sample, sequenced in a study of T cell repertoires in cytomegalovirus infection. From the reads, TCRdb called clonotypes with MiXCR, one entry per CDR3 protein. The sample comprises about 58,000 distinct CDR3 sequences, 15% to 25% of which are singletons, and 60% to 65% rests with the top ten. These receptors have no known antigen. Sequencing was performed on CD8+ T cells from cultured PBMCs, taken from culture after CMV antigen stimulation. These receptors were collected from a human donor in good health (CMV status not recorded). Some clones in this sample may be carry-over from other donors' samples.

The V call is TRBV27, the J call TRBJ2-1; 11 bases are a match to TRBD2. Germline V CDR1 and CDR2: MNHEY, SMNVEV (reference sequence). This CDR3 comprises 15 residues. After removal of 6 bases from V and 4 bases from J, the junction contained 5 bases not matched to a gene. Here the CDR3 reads CASSEGTSGYNEQFF. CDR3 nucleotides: TGTGCCAGCAGCGAGGGGACTAGCGGTTACAATGAGCAGTTCTTC.

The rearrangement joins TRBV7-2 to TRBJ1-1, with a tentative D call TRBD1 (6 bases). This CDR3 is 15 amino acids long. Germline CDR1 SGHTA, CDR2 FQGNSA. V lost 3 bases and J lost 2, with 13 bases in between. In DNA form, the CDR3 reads TGTGCCAGCAGCTTCTTAGACAGGCTTAACACTGAAGCTTTCTTT. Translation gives CASSFLDRLNTEAFF.

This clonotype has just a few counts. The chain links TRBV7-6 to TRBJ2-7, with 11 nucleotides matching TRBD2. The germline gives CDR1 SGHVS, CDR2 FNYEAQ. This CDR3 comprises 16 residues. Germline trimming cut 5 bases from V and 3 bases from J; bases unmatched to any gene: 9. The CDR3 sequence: CASSPTPGLAVYEQYF. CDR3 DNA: TGTGCCAGCAGCCCAACCCCGGGACTAGCGGTCTACGAGCAGTACTTC.

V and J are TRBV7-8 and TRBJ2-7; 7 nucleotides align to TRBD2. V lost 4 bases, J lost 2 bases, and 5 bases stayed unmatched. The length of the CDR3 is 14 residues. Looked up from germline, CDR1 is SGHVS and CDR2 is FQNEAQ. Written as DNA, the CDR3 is TGTGCCAGCAGCTACATAACTAGCGCCTACGAGCAGTACTTC. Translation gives CASSYITSAYEQYF.

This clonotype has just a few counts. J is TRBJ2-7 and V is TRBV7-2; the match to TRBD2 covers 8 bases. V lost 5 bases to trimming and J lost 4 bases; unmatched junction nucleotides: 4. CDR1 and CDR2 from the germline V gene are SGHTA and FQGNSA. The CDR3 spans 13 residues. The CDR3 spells CASSPASGYEQYF. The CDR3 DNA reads TGTGCCAGCAGCCCAGCTAGCGGGTACGAGCAGTACTTC.

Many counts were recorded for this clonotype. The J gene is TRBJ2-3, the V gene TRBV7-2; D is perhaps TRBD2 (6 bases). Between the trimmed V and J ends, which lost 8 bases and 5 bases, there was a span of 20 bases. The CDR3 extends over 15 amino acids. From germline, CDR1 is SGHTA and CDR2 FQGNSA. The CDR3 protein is CASGFLSREVDTQYF. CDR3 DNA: TGTGCCAGCGGATTCCTTAGTAGGGAGGTAGATACGCAGTATTTT.

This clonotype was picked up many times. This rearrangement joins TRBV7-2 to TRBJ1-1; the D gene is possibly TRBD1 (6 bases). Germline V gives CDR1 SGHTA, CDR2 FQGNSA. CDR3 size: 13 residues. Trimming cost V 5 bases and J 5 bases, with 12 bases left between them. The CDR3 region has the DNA TGTGCCAGCAGCCTACAGGGAACAACTGAAGCTTTCTTT. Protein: CASSLQGTTEAFF.

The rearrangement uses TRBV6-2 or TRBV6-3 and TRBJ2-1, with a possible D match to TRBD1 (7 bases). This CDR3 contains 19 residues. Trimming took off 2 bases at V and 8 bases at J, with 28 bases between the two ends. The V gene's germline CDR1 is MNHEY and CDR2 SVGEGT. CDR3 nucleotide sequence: TGTGCCAGCAGTTACACACCTGGGACAGTTACGGGAGAACATGATGAGCAGTTCTTC. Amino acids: CASSYTPGTVTGEHDEQFF.

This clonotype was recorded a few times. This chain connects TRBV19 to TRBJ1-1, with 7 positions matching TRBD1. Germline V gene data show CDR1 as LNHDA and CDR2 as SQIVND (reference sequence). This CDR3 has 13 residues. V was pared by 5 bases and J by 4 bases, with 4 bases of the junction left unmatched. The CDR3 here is CASSVTGATEAFF. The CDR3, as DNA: TGTGCCAGTAGTGTAACAGGGGCCACTGAAGCTTTCTTT.

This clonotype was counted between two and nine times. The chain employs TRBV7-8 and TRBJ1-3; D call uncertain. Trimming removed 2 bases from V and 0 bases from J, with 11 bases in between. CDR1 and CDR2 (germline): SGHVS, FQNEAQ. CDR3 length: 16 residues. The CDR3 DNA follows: TGTGCCAGCAGCTTATGGCGTCGGGGCTCTGGAAACACCATATATTTT. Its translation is CASSLWRRGSGNTIYF.

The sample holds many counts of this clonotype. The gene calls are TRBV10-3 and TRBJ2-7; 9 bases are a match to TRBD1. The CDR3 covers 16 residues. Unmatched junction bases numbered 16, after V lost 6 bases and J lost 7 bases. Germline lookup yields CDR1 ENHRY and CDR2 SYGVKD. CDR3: CAIRGQGLVTREEQYF. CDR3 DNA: TGTGCCATCAGGGGACAGGGTTTAGTAACCCGTGAGGAGCAGTACTTC.

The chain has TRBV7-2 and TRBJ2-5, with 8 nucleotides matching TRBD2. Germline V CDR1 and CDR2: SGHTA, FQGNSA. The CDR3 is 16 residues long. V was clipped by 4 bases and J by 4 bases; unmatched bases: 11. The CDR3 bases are TGTGCCAGCAGCTCAGTGACAGCGGGAGATGTAGAGACCCAGTACTTC. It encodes CASSSVTAGDVETQYF.

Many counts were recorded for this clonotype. CDR3 DNA: TGTGCCAGCAGCCAGACTGGTTCGACCCAGTACTTC. Residues: CASSQTGSTQYF. This sequence joins TRBV7-2 and TRBJ2-5; D is ambiguous. The V end was cut by 5 bases, the J end by 7 bases, with 11 bases between. There are 12 residues in the CDR3. Per germline, CDR1 SGHTA and CDR2 FQGNSA.

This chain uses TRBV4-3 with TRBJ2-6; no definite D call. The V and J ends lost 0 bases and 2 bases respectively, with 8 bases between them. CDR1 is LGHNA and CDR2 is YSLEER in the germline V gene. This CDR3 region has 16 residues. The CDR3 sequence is CASSQDQATGANVLTF. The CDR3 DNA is TGCGCCAGCAGCCAAGATCAAGCAACTGGGGCCAACGTCCTGACTTTC.

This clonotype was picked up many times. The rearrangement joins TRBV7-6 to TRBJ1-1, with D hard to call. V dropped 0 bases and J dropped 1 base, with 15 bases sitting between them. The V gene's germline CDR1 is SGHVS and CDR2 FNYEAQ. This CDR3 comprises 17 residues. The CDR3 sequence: CASSLAGFEWWNTEAFF. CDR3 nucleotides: TGTGCCAGCAGCTTAGCAGGGTTCGAGTGGTGGAACACTGAAGCTTTCTTT.

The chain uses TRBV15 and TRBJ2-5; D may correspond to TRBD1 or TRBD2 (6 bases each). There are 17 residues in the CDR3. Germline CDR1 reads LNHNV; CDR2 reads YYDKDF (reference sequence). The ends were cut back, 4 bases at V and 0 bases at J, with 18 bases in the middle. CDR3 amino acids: CATSTEGGGADQETQYF. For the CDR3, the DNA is TGTGCCACCAGCACGGAAGGGGGAGGAGCGGACCAAGAGACCCAGTACTTC.

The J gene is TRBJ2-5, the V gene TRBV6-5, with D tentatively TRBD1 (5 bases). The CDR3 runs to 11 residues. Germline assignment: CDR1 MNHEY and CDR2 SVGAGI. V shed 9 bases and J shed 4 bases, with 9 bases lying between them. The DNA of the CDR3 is TGTGCCAGACAGGAATCAGAGACCCAGTACTTC. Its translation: CARQESETQYF.

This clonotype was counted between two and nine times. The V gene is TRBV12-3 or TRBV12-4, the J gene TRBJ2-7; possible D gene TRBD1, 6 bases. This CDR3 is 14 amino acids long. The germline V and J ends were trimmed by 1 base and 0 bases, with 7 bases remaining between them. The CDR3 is CASSLGTDSYEQYF. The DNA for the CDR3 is TGTGCCAGCAGTTTAGGGACAGACTCCTACGAGCAGTACTTC.

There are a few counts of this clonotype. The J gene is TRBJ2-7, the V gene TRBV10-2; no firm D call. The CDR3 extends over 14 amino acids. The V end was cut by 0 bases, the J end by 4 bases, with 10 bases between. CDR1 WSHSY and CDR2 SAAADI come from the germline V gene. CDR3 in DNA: TGCGCCAGCAGTGAGTCGATTATGCGGTACGAGCAGTACTTC. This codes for CASSESIMRYEQYF.

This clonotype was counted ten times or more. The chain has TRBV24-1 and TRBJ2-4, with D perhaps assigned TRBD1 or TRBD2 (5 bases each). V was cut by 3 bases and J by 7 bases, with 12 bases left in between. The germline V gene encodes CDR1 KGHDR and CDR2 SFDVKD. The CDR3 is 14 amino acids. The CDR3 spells CATSDPRGENIQYF. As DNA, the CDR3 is TGTGCCACCAGTGATCCCCGAGGGGAGAACATTCAGTACTTC.

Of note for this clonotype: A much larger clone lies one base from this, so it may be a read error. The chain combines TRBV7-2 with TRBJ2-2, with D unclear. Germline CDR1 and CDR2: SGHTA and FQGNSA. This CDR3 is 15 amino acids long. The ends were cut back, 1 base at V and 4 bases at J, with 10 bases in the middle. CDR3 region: CASSLEVRSTGELFF. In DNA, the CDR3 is TGTGCCAGCAGCTTAGAGGTGAGGAGCACCGGGGAGCTGTTTTTT.

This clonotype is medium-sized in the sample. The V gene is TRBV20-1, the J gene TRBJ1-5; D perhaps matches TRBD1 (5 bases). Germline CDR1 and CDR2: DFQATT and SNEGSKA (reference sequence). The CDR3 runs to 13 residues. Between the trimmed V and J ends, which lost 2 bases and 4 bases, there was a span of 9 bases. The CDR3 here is CSARKGINQPQHF. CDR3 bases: TGCAGTGCTAGAAAGGGGATTAATCAGCCCCAGCATTTT.

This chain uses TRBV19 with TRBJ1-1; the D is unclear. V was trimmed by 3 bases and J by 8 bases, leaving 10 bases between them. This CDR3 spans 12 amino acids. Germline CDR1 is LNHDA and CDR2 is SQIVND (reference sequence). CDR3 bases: TGTGCCAGTAGTATCCCGGGATTAGAAGCTTTCTTT. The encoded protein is CASSIPGLEAFF. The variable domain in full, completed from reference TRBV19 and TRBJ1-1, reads DGGITQSPKYLFRKEGQNVTLSCEQNLNHDAMYWYRQDPGQGLRLIYYSQIVNDFQKGDIAEGYSVSREKKESFPLTVTSAQKNPTAFYLCASSIPGLEAFFGQGTRLTVV.

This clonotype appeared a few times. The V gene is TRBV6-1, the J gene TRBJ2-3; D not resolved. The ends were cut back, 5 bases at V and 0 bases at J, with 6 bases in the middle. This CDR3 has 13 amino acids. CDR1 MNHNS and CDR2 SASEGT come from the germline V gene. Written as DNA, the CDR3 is TGTGCCAGCAGTTACGGCAGCACAGATACGCAGTATTTT. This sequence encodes CASSYGSTDTQYF.

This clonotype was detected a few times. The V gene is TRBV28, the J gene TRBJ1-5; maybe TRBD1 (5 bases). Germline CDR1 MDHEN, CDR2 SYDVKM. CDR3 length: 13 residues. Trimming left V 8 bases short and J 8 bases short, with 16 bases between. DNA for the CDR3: TGTGCCAGCCAAAAGGGACGGAAGGAGCCCCAGCATTTT. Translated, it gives CASQKGRKEPQHF.

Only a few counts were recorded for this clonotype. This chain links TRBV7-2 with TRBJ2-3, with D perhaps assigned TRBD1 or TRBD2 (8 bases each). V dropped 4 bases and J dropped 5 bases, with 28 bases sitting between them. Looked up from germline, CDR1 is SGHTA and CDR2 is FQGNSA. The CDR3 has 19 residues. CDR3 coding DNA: TGTGCCAGCAGCTCGCGGGACAGGTTAAGCGGGAGTTTTTTAGATACGCAGTATTTT. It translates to CASSSRDRLSGSFLDTQYF.

The DNA for the CDR3 is TGTGCCAGCAGCTTAGATAGGCAGAGGACCATGTACCAAGAGACCCAGTACTTC. Its protein product is CASSLDRQRTMYQETQYF. This chain connects TRBV11-2 to TRBJ2-5; D unresolved. The CDR3 covers 18 residues. Germline V gene lookup returns CDR1 SGHAT and CDR2 FQNNGV. Trimming cost V 0 bases and J 0 bases, with 17 bases left between them.

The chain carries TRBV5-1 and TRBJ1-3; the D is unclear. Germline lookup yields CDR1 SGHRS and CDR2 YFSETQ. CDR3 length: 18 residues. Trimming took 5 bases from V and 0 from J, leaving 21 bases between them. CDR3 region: CASSIGPSSSLSGNTIYF. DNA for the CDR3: TGCGCCAGCAGTATCGGTCCGTCCTCATCCCTCTCTGGAAACACCATATATTTT. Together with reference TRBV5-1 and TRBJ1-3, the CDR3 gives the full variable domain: KAGVTQTPRYLIKTRGQQVTLSCSPISGHRSVSWYQQTPGQGLQFLFEYFSETQRNKGNFPGRFSGRQFSNSRSEMNVSTLELGDSALYLCASSIGPSSSLSGNTIYFGEGSWLTVV.

In DNA form, the CDR3 reads TGTGCCAGCAGCTTAGTGGCGACTAGCGGGGAAGAGACCCAGTACTTC. Protein: CASSLVATSGEETQYF. This chain joins TRBV11-2 and TRBJ2-5, with 11 bases aligning to TRBD2. CDR3 length: 16 amino acids. With V trimmed by 1 base and J by 3 bases, 4 bases remained unmatched. Germline lookup yields CDR1 SGHAT and CDR2 FQNNGV.

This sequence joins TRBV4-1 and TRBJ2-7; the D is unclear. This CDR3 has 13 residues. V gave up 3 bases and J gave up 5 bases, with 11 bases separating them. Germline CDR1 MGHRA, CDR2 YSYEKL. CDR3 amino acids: CASSQSRTNEQYF. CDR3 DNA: TGCGCCAGCAGCCAGAGCCGTACGAACGAGCAGTACTTC.